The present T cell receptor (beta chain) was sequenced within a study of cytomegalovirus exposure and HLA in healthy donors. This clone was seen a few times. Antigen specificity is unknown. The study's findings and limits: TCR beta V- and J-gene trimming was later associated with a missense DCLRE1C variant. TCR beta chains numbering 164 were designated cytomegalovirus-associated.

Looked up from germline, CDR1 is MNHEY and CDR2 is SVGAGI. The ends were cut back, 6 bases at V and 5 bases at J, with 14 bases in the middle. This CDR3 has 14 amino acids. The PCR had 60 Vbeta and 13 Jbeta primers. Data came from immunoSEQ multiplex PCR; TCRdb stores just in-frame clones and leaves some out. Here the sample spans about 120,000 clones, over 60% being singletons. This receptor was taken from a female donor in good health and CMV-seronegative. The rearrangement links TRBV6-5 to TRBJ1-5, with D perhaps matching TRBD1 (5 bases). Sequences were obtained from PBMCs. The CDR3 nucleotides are TGTGCCAGCAGGCTTCAGGGAGGGGATCAGCCCCAGCATTTT. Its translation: CASRLQGGDQPQHF.